Listed below are T cell receptor beta chains from one sample, sequenced in a study of graft-versus-host responses after intestinal transplantation. These receptors have no known antigen. Only in-frame clones appear in the TCRdb table, and some are missing; sequencing was by immunoSEQ multiplex PCR. The table lists more than 65,000 clones, 70% to 90% of them singletons. The sequenced sample was unstimulated CD4+ T cells sorted from spleen or lymph node cells, obtained before intestinal transplant. The receptors stem from a human donor who received an intestinal transplant. The CDR3 runs from the conserved cysteine through the conserved F or W.

j_call cdr3_length v_call cdr3_aa
TRBJ1-1 17 TRBV30 CAWSSWTGTGMNTEAFF
TRBJ2-7 13 TRBV6-1 CASSENGRDEQYF
TRBJ2-1 15 TRBV29-1 CSASLTSGSYNEQFF
TRBJ2-3 15 TRBV25-1 CASGDSYSSTDTQYF
TRBJ1-2 14 TRBV2 CAGQNRGSIYGYTF
TRBJ1-2 14 TRBV6-1 CASSEQTEYYGYTF
TRBJ1-2 13 TRBV18 CASSPDSNYGYTF
TRBJ2-1 15 TRBV7-9 CASSPDRVAFGEQFF
TRBJ2-1 18 TRBV7-9 CASSLAQGLAGGYNEQFF
TRBJ1-5 15 TRBV28 CASSLHVLANQPQHF
TRBJ2-7 13 TRBV18 CASSRTGSYEQYF